This TCR beta chain is from a study of early T cells in non-severe SARS-CoV-2 infection. Study-level background: Sequencing input comprised bulk RNA from unsorted whole blood; chain pairing was not available.

Researchers attached unique molecular identifiers to individual cDNA molecules. TCRdb ran MiXCR on the 5' RACE reads and lists one entry per CDR3 protein. The table records some 82,000 distinct CDR3 sequences, around an eighth of them present only once. The CDR3 extends over 14 amino acids. Germline lookup yields CDR1 SGDLS and CDR2 YYNGEE. With 0 bases removed from V and 6 bases from J, the gap between germline ends came to 12 bases. Study-level results: Clonotype matching in VDJdb favored anti-spike CD8 responses and did not capture private and CD4 specificities.

This clonotype was seen more than once but under ten times. The target antigen is unknown. The specimen was whole blood. The sequence derives from an adult who was a healthcare worker with PCR-confirmed SARS-CoV-2 infection or an uninfected control (not recorded which). The J gene is TRBJ1-2, the V gene TRBV9; a weak D match, TRBD1 (6 bases). The CDR3 DNA reads TGTGCCAGCAGCGTAGCTGCACAGGGAGATGGCTACACCTTC. This codes for CASSVAAQGDGYTF. The entire variable domain, with the rest obtained from reference TRBV9 and TRBJ1-2, is as follows: DSGVTQTPKHLITATGQRVTLRCSPRSGDLSVYWYQQSLDQGLQFLIQYYNGEERAKGNILERFSAQQFPDLHSELNLSSLELGDSALYFCASSVAAQGDGYTFGSGTRLTVV.